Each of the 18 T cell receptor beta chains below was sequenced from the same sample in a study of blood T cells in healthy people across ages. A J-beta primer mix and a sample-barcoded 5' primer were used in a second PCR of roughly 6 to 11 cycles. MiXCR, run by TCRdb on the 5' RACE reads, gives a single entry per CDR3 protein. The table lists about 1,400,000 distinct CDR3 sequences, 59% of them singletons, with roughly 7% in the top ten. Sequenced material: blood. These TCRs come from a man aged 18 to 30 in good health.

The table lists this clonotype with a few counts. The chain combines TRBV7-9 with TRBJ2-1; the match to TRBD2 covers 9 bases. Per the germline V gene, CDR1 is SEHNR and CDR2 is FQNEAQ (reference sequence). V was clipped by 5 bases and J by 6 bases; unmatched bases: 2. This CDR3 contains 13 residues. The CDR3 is CASSRSGSNEQFF. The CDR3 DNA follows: TGTGCCAGCAGCCGTAGCGGGAGCAATGAGCAGTTCTTC.

Here the CDR3 reads CASSSYGGADTQYF. CDR3 coding DNA: TGTGCCAGCAGCTCCTACGGTGGGGCAGATACGCAGTATTTT. The chain has TRBV11-2 and TRBJ2-3, with unresolved D. This CDR3 has 14 residues. V lost 4 bases and J lost 4, with 12 bases in between. Looked up from germline, CDR1 is SGHAT and CDR2 is FQNNGV.

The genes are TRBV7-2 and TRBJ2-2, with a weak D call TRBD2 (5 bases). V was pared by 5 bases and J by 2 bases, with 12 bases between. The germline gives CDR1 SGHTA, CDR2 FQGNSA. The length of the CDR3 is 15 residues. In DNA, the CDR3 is TGTGCCAGCAGCACTAGACAATCCAACACCGGGGAGCTGTTTTTT. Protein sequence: CASSTRQSNTGELFF.

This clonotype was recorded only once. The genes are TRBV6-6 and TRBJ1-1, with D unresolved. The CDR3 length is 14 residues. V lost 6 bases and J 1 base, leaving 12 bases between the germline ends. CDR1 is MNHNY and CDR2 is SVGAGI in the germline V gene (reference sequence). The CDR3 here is CASRREHTNTEAFF. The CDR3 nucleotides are TGTGCCAGCAGAAGAGAGCATACGAACACTGAAGCTTTCTTT.

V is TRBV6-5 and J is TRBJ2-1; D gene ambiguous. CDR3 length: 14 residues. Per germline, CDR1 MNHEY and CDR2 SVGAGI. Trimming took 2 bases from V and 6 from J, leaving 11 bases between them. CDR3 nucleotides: TGTGCCAGCAGTTACCAAGGCATGGGCAATGAGCAGTTCTTC. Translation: CASSYQGMGNEQFF.

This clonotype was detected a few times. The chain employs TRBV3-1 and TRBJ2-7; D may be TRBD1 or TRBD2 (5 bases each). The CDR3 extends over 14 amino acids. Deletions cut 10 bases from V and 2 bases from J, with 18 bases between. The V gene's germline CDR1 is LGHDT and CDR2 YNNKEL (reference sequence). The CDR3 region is CATYTGTVTYEQYF. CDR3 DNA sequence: TGTGCCACCTATACCGGGACCGTTACCTACGAGCAGTACTTC.

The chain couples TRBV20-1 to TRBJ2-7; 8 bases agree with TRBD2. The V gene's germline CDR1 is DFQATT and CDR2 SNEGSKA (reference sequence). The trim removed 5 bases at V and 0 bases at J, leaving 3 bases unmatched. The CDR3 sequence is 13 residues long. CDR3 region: CSAETSDSYEQYF. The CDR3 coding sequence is TGCAGTGCTGAGACTAGCGACTCCTACGAGCAGTACTTC.

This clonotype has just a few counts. CDR3 in DNA: TGTGCCAGCAGTGGAGACGGACAGGAGCAGTTCTTC. Protein: CASSGDGQEQFF. This chain links TRBV2 with TRBJ2-1; D possibly corresponds to TRBD1 (6 bases). The length of the CDR3 is 12 residues. Between the trimmed V and J ends, which lost 4 bases and 10 bases, there was a span of 11 bases. The germline gives CDR1 SNHLY, CDR2 FYNNEI.

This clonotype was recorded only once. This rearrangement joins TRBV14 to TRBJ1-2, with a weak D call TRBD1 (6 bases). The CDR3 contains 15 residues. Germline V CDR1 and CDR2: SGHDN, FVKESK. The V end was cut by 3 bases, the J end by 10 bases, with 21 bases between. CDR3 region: CASSQSGGAFQNYTF. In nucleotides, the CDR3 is TGTGCCAGCAGCCAGTCGGGGGGCGCGTTTCAAAACTACACCTTC.

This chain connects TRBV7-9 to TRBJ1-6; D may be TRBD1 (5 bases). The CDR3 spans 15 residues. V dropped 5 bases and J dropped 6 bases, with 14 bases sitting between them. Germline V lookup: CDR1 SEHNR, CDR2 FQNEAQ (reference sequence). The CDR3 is CASSPPGGSNSPLHF. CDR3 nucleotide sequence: TGTGCCAGCAGCCCCCCGGGGGGGAGTAATTCACCCCTCCACTTT.

The CDR3 bases are TGTGCCAGCAGTTACTCGATAGGACGGCCAAAGTACGAGCAGTACTTC. This gives the protein CASSYSIGRPKYEQYF. This chain connects TRBV6-5 to TRBJ2-7; D is unresolved. The CDR3 loop spans 16 amino acids. Per germline, CDR1 MNHEY and CDR2 SVGAGI. V dropped 0 bases and J dropped 4 bases, with 16 bases sitting between them.

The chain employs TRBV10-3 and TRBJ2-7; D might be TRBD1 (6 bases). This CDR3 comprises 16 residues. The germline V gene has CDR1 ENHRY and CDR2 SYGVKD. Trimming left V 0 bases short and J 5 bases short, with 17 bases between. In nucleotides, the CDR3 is TGTGCCATCAGTGAGTCGATGGGGGCGGCCAGAAACGAGCAGTACTTC. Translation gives CAISESMGAARNEQYF.

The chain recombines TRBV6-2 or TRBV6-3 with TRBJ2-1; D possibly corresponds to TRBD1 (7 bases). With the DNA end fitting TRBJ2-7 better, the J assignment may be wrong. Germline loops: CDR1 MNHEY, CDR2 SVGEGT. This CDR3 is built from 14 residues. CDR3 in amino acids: CASREGAWHNEQYF. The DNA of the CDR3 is TGTGCCAGCAGGGAGGGGGCTTGGCACAATGAGCAGTACTTC.

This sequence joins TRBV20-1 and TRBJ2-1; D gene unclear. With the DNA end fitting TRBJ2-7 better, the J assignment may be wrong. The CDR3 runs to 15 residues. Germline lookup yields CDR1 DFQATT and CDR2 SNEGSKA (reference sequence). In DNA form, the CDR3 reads TGCAGTGCTCGCGATAAGCTGAGCTCCTACAATGAGCAGTACTTC. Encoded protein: CSARDKLSSYNEQYF.

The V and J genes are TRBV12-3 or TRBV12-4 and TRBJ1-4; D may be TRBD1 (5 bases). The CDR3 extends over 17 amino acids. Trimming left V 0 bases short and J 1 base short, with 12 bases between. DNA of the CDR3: TGTGCCAGCAGTTTAGCGTCAGGGCTAAGAACTAATGAAAAACTGTTTTTT. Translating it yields CASSLASGLRTNEKLFF.

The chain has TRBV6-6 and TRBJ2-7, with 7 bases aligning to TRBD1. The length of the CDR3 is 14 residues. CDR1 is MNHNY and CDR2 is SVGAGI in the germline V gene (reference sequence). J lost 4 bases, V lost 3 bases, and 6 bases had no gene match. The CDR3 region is CASSYGTVRYEQYF. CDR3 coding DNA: TGTGCCAGCAGTTATGGGACAGTTCGATACGAGCAGTACTTC.

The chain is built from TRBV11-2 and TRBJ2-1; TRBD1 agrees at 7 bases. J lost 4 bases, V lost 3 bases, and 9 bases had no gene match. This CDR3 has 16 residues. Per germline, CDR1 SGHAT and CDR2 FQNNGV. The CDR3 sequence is CASSLKGATSYNEQFF. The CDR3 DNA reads TGTGCCAGCAGCTTGAAGGGGGCTACGTCTTACAATGAGCAGTTCTTC.

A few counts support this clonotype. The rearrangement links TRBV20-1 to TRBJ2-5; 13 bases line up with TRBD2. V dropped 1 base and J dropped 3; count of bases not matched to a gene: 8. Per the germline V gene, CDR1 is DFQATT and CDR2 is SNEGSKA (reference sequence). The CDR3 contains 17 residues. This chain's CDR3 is CSARALLAGGPEETQYF. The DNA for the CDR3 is TGCAGTGCTAGAGCCCTACTAGCGGGGGGGCCTGAAGAGACCCAGTACTTC.